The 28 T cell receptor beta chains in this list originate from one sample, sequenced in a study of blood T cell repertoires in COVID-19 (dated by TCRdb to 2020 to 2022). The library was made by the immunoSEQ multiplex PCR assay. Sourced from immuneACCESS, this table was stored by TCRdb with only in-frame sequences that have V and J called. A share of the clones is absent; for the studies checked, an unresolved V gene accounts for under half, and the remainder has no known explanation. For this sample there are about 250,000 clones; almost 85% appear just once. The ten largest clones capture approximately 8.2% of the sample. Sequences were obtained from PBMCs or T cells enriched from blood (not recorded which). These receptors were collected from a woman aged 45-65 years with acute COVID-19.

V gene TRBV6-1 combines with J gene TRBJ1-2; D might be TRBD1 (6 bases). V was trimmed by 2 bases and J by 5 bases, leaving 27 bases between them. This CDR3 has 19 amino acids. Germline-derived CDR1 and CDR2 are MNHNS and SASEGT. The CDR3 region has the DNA TGTGCCAGCAGTGAAAGGTCGGGACAAACCACCGGTGTTCTTTATGGCTACACCTTC. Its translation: CASSERSGQTTGVLYGYTF.

For the CDR3, the DNA is TGTGCCAGCAGTTATGTCGGACAGGGCGGATATGGCTACACCTTC. This sequence encodes CASSYVGQGGYGYTF. The rearrangement links TRBV6-5 to TRBJ1-2; 8 bases agree with TRBD1. CDR1 is MNHEY and CDR2 is SVGAGI in the germline V gene. CDR3 length: 15 residues. V dropped 3 bases and J dropped 5; count of bases not matched to a gene: 8.

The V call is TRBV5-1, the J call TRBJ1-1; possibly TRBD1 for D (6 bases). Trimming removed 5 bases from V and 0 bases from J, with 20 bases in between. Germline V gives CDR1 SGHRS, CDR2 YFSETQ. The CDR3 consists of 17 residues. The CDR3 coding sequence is TGCGCCAGCAGACCGGGACAAGGTGTTCTCTTGAACACTGAAGCTTTCTTT. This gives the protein CASRPGQGVLLNTEAFF.

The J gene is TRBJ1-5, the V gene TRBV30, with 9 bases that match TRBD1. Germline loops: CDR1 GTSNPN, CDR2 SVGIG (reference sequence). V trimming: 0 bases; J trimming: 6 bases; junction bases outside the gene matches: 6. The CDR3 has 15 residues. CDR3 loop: CAWSVKQGAVQPQHF. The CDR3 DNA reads TGTGCCTGGAGTGTCAAACAGGGGGCCGTTCAGCCCCAGCATTTT.

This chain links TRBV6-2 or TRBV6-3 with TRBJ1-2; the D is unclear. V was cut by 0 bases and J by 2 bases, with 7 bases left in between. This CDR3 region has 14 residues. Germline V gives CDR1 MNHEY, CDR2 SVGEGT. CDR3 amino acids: CASSYSGRNYGYTF. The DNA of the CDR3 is TGTGCCAGCAGTTACTCGGGCAGAAACTATGGCTACACCTTC.

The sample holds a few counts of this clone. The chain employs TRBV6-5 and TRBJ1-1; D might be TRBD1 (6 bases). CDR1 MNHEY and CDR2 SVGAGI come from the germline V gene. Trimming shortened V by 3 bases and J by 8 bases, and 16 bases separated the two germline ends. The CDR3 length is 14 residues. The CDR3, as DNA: TGTGCCAGCAGTTATTATCGGGGACAACCCGAAGCTTTCTTT. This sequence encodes CASSYYRGQPEAFF.

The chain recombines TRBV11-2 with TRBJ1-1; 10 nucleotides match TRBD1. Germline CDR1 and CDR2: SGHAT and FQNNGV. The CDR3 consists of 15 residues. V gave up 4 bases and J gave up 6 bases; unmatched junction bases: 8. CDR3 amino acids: CASSSTGQGISEAFF. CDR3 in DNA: TGTGCCAGCAGCTCAACGGGACAGGGGATCTCTGAAGCTTTCTTT.

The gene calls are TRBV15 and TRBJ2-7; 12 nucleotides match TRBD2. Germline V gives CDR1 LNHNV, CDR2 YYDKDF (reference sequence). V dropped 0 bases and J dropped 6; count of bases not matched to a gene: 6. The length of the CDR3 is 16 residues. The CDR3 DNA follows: TGTGCCACCAGCAGAGATTCTAGCGGGGGGGCCGGCGAGCAGTACTTC. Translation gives CATSRDSSGGAGEQYF.

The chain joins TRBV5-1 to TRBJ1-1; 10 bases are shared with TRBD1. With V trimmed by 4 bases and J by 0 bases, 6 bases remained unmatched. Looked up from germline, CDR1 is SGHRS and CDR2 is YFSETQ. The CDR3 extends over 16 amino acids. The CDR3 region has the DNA TGCGCCAGCAGCGTAGGGACAGGGGCGATGAACACTGAAGCTTTCTTT. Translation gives CASSVGTGAMNTEAFF.

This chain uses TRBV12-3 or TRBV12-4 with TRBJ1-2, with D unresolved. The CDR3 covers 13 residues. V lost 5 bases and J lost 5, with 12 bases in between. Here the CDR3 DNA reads TGTGCCAGCAGTCACACGCGGGAGTATGGCTACACCTTC. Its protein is CASSHTREYGYTF.

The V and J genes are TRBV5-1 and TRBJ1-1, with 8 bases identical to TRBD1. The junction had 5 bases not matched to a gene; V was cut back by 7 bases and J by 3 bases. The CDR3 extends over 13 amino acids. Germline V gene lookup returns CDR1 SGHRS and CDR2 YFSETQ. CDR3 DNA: TGCGCCAGCCGGACAGGGATGGACACTGAAGCTTTCTTT. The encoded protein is CASRTGMDTEAFF.

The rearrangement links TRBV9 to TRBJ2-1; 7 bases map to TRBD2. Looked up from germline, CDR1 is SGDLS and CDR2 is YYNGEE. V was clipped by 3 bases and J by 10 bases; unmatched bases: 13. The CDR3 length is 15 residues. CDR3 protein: CASSAGGTGVDEQFF. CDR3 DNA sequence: TGTGCCAGCAGCGCGGGGGGAACCGGGGTCGACGAGCAGTTCTTC.

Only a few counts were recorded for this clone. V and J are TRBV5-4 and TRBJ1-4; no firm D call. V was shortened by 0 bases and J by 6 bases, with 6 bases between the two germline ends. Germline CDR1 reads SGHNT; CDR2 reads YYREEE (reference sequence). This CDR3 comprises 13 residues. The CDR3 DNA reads TGTGCCAGCAGCTTGGCCCTTGATGAAAAACTGTTTTTT. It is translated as CASSLALDEKLFF.

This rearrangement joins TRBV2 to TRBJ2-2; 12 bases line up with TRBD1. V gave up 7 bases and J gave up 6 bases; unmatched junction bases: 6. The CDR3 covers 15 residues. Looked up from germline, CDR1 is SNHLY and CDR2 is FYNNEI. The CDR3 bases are TGTGCCAGCATACGGGACAGGGGGCTTCCCGGGGAGCTGTTTTTT. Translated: CASIRDRGLPGELFF.

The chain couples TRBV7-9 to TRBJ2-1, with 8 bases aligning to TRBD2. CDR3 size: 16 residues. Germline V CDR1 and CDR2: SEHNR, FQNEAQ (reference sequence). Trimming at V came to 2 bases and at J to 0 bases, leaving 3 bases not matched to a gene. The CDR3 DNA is TGTGCCAGCAGCTTAAGCGGGGGAGACTCCTACAATGAGCAGTTCTTC. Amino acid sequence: CASSLSGGDSYNEQFF.

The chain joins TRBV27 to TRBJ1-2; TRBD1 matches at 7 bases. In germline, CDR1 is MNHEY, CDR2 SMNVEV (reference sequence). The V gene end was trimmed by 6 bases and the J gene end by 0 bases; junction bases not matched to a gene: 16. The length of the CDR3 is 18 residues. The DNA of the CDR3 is TGTGCCAGCAGCCCCAGATTGGGACAGAGACCATCTAACTATGGCTACACCTTC. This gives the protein CASSPRLGQRPSNYGYTF.

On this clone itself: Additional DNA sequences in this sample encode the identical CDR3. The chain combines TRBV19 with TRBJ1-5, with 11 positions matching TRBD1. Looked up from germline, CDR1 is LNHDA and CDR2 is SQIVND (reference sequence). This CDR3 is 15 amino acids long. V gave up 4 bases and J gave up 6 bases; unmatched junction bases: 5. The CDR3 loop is CASSTGTGGGQPQHF. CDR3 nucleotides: TGTGCCAGTAGTACGGGGACAGGGGGAGGTCAGCCCCAGCATTTT.

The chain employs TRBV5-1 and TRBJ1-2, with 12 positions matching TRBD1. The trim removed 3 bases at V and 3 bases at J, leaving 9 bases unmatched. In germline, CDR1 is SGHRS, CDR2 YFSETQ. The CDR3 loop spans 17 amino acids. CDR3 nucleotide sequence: TGCGCCAGCAGCTACCGGGACAGGGGGCTTCTTGACTATGGCTACACCTTC. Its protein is CASSYRDRGLLDYGYTF.

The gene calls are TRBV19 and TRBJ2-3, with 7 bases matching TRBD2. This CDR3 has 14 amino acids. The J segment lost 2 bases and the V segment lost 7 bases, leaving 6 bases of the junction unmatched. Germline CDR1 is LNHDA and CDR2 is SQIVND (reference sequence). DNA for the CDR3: TGTGCCAGTAATTTGGGACTAATCACAGATACGCAGTATTTT. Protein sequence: CASNLGLITDTQYF.

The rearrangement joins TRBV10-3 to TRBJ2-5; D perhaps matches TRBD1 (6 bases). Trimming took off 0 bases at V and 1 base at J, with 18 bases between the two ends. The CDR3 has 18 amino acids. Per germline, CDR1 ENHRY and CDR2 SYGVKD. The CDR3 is CAISESTITGSPQETQYF. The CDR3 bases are TGTGCCATCAGTGAGTCAACGATTACAGGGTCCCCCCAAGAGACCCAGTACTTC.

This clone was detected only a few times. DNA for the CDR3: TGTGCCAGCAGTTACGCGGAGCGGATCACAGATACGCAGTATTTT. This codes for CASSYAERITDTQYF. The chain links TRBV6-5 to TRBJ2-3, with a weak D call TRBD2 (5 bases). This CDR3 is built from 15 residues. The germline CDR1 and CDR2 sequences are MNHEY and SVGAGI. The ends were cut back, 2 bases at V and 2 bases at J, with 11 bases in the middle.

CDR3 protein: CASSLPGIAGNTIYF. DNA of the CDR3: TGTGCCAGCAGCTTACCGGGAATTGCTGGAAACACCATATATTTT. V is TRBV7-9 and J is TRBJ1-3; D is unresolved. The ends were cut back, 2 bases at V and 2 bases at J, with 10 bases in the middle. This CDR3 is 15 amino acids long. Per the germline V gene, CDR1 is SEHNR and CDR2 is FQNEAQ (reference sequence).

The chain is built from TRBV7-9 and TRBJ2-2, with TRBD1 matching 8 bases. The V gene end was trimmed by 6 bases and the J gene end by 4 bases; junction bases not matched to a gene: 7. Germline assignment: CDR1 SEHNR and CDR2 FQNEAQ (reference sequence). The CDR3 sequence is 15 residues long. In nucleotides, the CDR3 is TGTGCCAGCAGGCCCGGACAGGGAGGCACCGGGGAGCTGTTTTTT. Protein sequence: CASRPGQGGTGELFF.

In DNA, the CDR3 is TGTGCCAGCAGCTCCAAACTAGCGGGGGGCGGTACGCAGTATTTT. Translated: CASSSKLAGGGTQYF. This chain links TRBV7-3 with TRBJ2-3, with 12 bases aligning to TRBD2. CDR1 and CDR2 from the germline V gene are SGHTA and FQGTGA. The CDR3 consists of 15 residues. After removal of 4 bases from V and 8 bases from J, the junction contained 7 bases not matched to a gene.

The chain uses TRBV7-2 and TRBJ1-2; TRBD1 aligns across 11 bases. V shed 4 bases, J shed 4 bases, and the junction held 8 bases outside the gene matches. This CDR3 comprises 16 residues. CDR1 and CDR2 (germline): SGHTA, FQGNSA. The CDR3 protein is CASSSLDRGRSYGYTF. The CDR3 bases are TGTGCCAGCAGCTCCTTGGACAGGGGGCGCAGCTATGGCTACACCTTC.

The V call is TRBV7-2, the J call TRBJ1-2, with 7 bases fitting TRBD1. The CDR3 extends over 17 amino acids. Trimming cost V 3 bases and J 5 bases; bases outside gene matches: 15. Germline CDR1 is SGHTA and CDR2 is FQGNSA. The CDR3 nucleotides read TGTGCCAGCAGCTTCAGCACCGTTCGACAGGGAGGATATGGCTACACCTTC. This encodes CASSFSTVRQGGYGYTF.

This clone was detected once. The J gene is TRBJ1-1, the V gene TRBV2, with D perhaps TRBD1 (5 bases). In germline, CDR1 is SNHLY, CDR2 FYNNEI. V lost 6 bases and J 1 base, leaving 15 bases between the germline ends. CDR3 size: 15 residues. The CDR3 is CASRYDSNRNTEAFF. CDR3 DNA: TGTGCCAGCAGATATGACAGCAACCGGAACACTGAAGCTTTCTTT.

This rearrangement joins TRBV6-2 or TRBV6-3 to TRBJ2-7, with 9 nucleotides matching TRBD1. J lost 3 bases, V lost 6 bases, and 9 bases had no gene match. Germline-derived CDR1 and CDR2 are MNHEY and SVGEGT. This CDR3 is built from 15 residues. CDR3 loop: CASSAGTGLYYEQYF. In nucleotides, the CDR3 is TGTGCCAGCAGCGCCGGGACAGGGTTGTACTACGAGCAGTACTTC.